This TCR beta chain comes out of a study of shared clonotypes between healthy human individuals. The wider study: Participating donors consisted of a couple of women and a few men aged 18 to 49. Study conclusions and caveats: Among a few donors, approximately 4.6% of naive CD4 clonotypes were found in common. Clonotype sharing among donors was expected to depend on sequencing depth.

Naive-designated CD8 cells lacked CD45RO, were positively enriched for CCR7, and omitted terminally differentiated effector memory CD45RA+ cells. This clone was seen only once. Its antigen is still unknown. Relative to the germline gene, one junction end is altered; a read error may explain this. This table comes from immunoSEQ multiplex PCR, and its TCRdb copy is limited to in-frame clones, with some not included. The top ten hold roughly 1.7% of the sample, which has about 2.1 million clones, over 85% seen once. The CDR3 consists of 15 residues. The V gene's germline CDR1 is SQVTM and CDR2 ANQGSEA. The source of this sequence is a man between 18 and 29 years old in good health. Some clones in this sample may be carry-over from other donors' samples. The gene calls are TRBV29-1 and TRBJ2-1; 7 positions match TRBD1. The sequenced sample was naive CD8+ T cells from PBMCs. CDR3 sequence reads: CSVEGGIDSYNEQFF. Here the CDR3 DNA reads TGCAGCGTGGAAGGGGGCATCGACTCCTACAATGAGCAGTTCTTC.